The 12 T cell receptor beta chains reported below all come from one sample, sequenced in a study of shared clonotypes between healthy human individuals. Clones were read by immunoSEQ multiplex PCR, and TCRdb kept only the in-frame ones, dropping some. The profile shows approximately 2,000,000 clones, less than 95% of them singletons. The sample was naive CD4+ T cells from PBMCs. Described subset: CD45RA+ positively selected. These receptors were obtained from a man aged 18 to 30 in good health. Some clones in this sample may be carry-over from other donors' samples.

J is TRBJ2-7 and V is TRBV5-1; D is unresolved. The V end lost 4 bases, the J end lost 0 bases, and 11 bases lay between the germline ends. This CDR3 has 14 amino acids. Germline CDR1 reads SGHRS; CDR2 reads YFSETQ. The CDR3 sequence: CASSGSRSSYEQYF. The DNA of the CDR3 is TGCGCCAGCAGCGGAAGCAGGAGCTCCTACGAGCAGTACTTC.

The chain employs TRBV5-1 and TRBJ2-7; D unresolved. This CDR3 contains 16 residues. Looked up from germline, CDR1 is SGHRS and CDR2 is YFSETQ. The V end lost 0 bases, the J end lost 4 bases, and 17 bases lay between the germline ends. CDR3 protein: CASSLALGLTGYEQYF. CDR3 in DNA: TGCGCCAGCAGCTTGGCCCTCGGTCTAACTGGGTACGAGCAGTACTTC.

The chain carries TRBV4-1 and TRBJ1-5; D gene unclear. CDR1 is MGHRA and CDR2 is YSYEKL in the germline V gene. Trimming pared 8 bases from V and 0 bases from J, leaving 11 bases between. The CDR3 spans 14 residues. CDR3 in amino acids: CASGGGYSNQPQHF. CDR3 DNA: TGCGCCAGCGGTGGAGGATATAGCAATCAGCCCCAGCATTTT.

The table lists this clone with a count of one. The V gene is TRBV5-1, the J gene TRBJ2-3; D is unclear. This CDR3 has 15 residues. The V end was cut by 1 base, the J end by 0 bases, with 9 bases between. From germline, CDR1 is SGHRS and CDR2 YFSETQ. The CDR3 loop is CASSLPTASTDTQYF. The CDR3 DNA reads TGCGCCAGCAGCTTGCCAACCGCTAGCACAGATACGCAGTATTTT.

Details on this clone: An end of the junction does not agree with germline; a read error may underlie this. The rearrangement uses TRBV28 and TRBJ2-1, with D perhaps being TRBD1 or TRBD2 (5 bases each). The CDR3 runs to 12 residues. Germline V gene lookup returns CDR1 MDHEN and CDR2 SYDVKM. Here the CDR3 DNA reads TGTGCCAGCAGCTCATTTCCCCGCGAGGGGCTCTTC. The encoded protein is CASSSFPREGLF.

The chain combines TRBV11-3 with TRBJ1-1; unclear D gene. The V and J ends lost 3 bases and 3 bases respectively, with 17 bases between them. The CDR3 has 16 residues. Germline assignment: CDR1 SGHNT and CDR2 YENEEA. CDR3 sequence reads: CASSFTSRAPHTEAFF. For the CDR3, the DNA is TGTGCCAGCAGCTTCACCTCCCGGGCTCCGCACACTGAAGCTTTCTTT.

This sequence joins TRBV7-4 and TRBJ1-5, with D maybe TRBD1 (6 bases). Germline CDR1 reads SGHVT; CDR2 reads SQSDAQ. This CDR3 region has 17 residues. The V gene lost 5 bases and the J gene lost 2 bases, with 19 bases spanning the gap. CDR3 sequence (DNA): TGTGCCAGCAGCGGGAAGGGGGGCAGGGCTCGCAATCAGCCCCAGCATTTT. Translating gives CASSGKGGRARNQPQHF. Variable domain in full (rest from reference TRBV7-4 and TRBJ1-5): GAGVSQSPRYKVAKRGRDVALRCDSISGHVTLYWYRQTLGQGSEVLTYSQSDAQRDKSGRPSGRFSAERPERSVSTLKIQRTEQGDSAVYLCASSGKGGRARNQPQHFGDGTRLSIL.

Written as DNA, the CDR3 is TGTGCCAGCAGCTCCCCCGGAACAGGGACCGGGGAGCTGTTTTTT. This codes for CASSSPGTGTGELFF. The chain uses TRBV7-6 and TRBJ2-2; tentative D call: TRBD1 (6 bases). The CDR3 runs to 15 residues. V was trimmed by 4 bases and J by 5 bases, leaving 14 bases between them. Per the germline V gene, CDR1 is SGHVS and CDR2 is FNYEAQ.

This chain connects TRBV30 to TRBJ1-4, with no clear D. This CDR3 is built from 12 residues. The V and J ends lost 0 bases and 7 bases respectively, with 6 bases between them. CDR1 and CDR2 from the germline V gene are GTSNPN and SVGIG (reference sequence). CDR3 amino acids: CAWSVFGEKLFF. The DNA of the CDR3 is TGTGCCTGGAGTGTATTTGGTGAAAAACTGTTTTTT.

J is TRBJ2-5 and V is TRBV6-5, with 9 nucleotides matching TRBD2. CDR1 is MNHEY, CDR2 SVGAGI, per germline. CDR3 length: 15 amino acids. V was clipped by 2 bases and J by 5 bases; unmatched bases: 6. The CDR3 sequence is CASSYSGRPEETQYF. The CDR3, as DNA: TGTGCCAGCAGTTACAGCGGGAGGCCGGAGGAGACCCAGTACTTC.

The chain is built from TRBV5-1 and TRBJ2-1, with TRBD1 matching over 11 bases. CDR3 size: 15 residues. V shed 3 bases and J 2 bases; nucleotides not matched to a gene: 1. Germline V gene data show CDR1 as SGHRS and CDR2 as YFSETQ. CDR3 sequence reads: CASSSDRGPYNEQFF. DNA for the CDR3: TGCGCCAGCAGCTCGGACAGGGGGCCCTACAATGAGCAGTTCTTC.

Worth noting for this clone: The same CDR3 arises from other DNA sequences in this sample as well. The CDR3 loop is CASSYGGLSSYEQYF. The CDR3 DNA follows: TGTGCCAGCAGTTACGGGGGGCTTAGCTCCTACGAGCAGTACTTC. The genes are TRBV6-5 and TRBJ2-7; D assignment may be TRBD1 or TRBD2 (6 bases each). The germline V and J ends were trimmed by 2 bases and 0 bases, with 11 bases remaining between them. The CDR3 is 15 residues long. In germline, CDR1 is MNHEY, CDR2 SVGAGI.